This T cell receptor beta chain is from a study of cytomegalovirus exposure and HLA in healthy donors (dated by TCRdb to the late 2010s). With respect to the entire study: An earlier analysis of about 560 of the donors reported roughly 300 Gb of sequence data and about 120 million unique TCR beta sequences obtained from around 170 million T cells. All discovery cohort repertoires had been generated using a single sequencing platform. Typing coverage differed by locus: A, B, C, DRB1 and DQB1 were typed in about 620-630 donors, DQA1 in 522, DPA1 in 606, and DPB1 in roughly 470. About 280 gigabases of sequencing data and 70 million to 85 million unique TCR sequences were included in an early release covering about 700 HLA-typed donors. Along with the approximately 600-subject first cohort, a separate validation cohort of over a hundred different subjects was used. The study profiled the T cell repertoires of 500 to 800 subjects by immunosequencing and related them to cytomegalovirus serostatus. Across roughly 420 genotyped donors of the cohort, an average of approximately 240,000 unique TCR beta nucleotide sequences per donor were sequenced, and 15% to 20% of those sequences were non-productive. Class I and class II HLA loci were covered by the typing at four-digit resolution. Donor age, sex, ethnicity and CMV serostatus were compiled alongside the repertoire data. To decide whether each TCR beta V gene segment behaved as functional or pseudogenic, an earlier analysis of some 600 of the donors relied on high-throughput TCR beta sequencing. In a later analysis, previously published TCR beta repertoires from 500 to 750 donors were re-analyzed and high-resolution HLA genotyping was added so that TCR occurrence patterns could be studied. Rather than using new phenotypic data, the later analysis identified candidate immune exposures from TCR beta sequences and from how often those sequences occurred across donors. High-throughput TCR immunosequencing, statistical association of individual TCRs with disease status, and machine learning were combined to predict cytomegalovirus infection status. A later genetic analysis used genome-wide SNP genotypes for about 55% of the 666 donors, treating that subset as a discovery cohort. The study aimed to test whether signatures of past pathogen exposure could be identified by cataloging public T cell receptors. Four to six DR-DQ haplotypes were handled as single units for association and clustering, since linkage in the cohort was strong. Of the 300 to 500 genotyped donors, approximately 80% were placed in the genetic ancestry cluster associated with self-reported Caucasian donors. What the research found in general, with its limitations: The study gave a list of some 150 TCR beta chains associated with cytomegalovirus. When HLA alleles, especially DR and DQ, strongly co-occurred, attributing TCR associations to individual alleles was difficult. A group of highly shared sequence variants was considered likely to be a technical artifact of the sequencing pipeline. According to a later analysis, parvovirus B19, influenza, CMV and Epstein-Barr virus appeared linked to several top co-occurrence clusters. In a later analysis, around 15,000 TCR beta sequences were associated with specific HLA alleles at a false discovery rate of 0.05. A further reported finding was that TCR beta sequences accurately predicted the HLA-A and HLA-B alleles for most subjects in the first cohort. Roughly uniform sequencing depth across donors was assumed in presence/absence analyses, although this assumption may not hold. HLA typing was unavailable for some donors at each locus, so association tests used only the typed subset. In an earlier analysis of about 540 of the donors, most TCR beta V segments were observed in productive rearrangements about 90% or about 30% of the time, broadly matching IMGT annotations. According to a later analysis, TCR association rates differed among HLA loci, with DRB1 alleles showing the most associated TCRs and HLA-C alleles showing the fewest. According to a later analysis, most CMV-associated TCR beta chains appeared to be HLA-restricted, and the HLA associations seemed to be driven largely by CMV exposure. Across donors, most TCR sequences were observed very rarely, whereas some public TCRs were present in many individuals. The authors suggested that the approach could potentially be generalized to other disease states and immunological phenotypes. A later genetic analysis associated a missense DCLRE1C variant with V-gene and J-gene trimming of TCR beta chains, and an independent cohort replicated the association. The classifier was reported to diagnose cytomegalovirus status with high specificity and sensitivity in both the original cohort and the validation cohort. A few of the identified cytomegalovirus-associated TCR beta chains were confirmed in vitro to be specific for cytomegalovirus antigens. Correlated functional status among segregating V segments might be attributable to linkage disequilibrium, but an unknown experimental factor could not be ruled out. Because counts were too low, roughly 16 rarely observed V segments, including chromosome 9 orphons, were left out of the earlier analysis of about 500 of the donors. Only TCR beta chains were sequenced in this cohort, and the absence of alpha or paired-chain data limited detectable features. Some IMGT-functional V segments, including TRBV6-2 and TRBV6-3, could not be told apart with the 87-base-pair reads, so those segments were excluded. A later genetic analysis reported fewer N-insertions in productive TCRs among donors in an Asian-associated ancestry cluster than the roughly 650-donor mean. The only immune exposure information available for the cohort was CMV serostatus. In a later analysis, HLA-associated TCR beta chains showed more clonal expansion and lower generation probabilities than non-associated chains that were equally common.

The library was obtained by the immunoSEQ multiplex PCR assay. A mixture of 60 forward primers for TCR Vbeta segments and 13 reverse primers for TCR Jbeta segments was used in the multiplex PCR. The CDR3 region of rearranged TCR beta genes was amplified from genomic DNA by a multiplex PCR assay. The Illumina HiSeq System was used to sequence the amplified TCR beta libraries as 87-base-pair reads. Concerning the study's data processing: Across the 500 to 750 repertoires, a later analysis counted approximately 83 million unique TCR beta chains, approximately 12 million of which were shared by at least two donors. Raw reads were error-corrected and collapsed into unique sequences with a nearest-neighbor algorithm that merged closely related sequences to remove PCR and sequencing errors. Alignment of CDR3 sequences to IMGT reference sequences was used to assign V, D and J gene segments. For a sequence to be retained, at least a six-nucleotide match to both a V gene segment and a J gene segment was required. Rearrangements were called productive when the CDR3 lacked stop codons and stayed in frame with V and J; all others were non-productive. Following IMGT convention, CDR3 was defined as the stretch from the second conserved V-encoded cysteine up to the conserved J-encoded phenylalanine. In an earlier analysis of roughly 580 of the donors, sequences lacking an unambiguous match to a single V gene segment were excluded. An earlier analysis of 587 of the donors classified V segments as functional when productive rearrangements were above 56.7% and as segregating when the standard deviation between donors was above 5%. A statistical classification framework was developed to diagnose cytomegalovirus status using the catalog of TCR beta chain sequences. V and J gene assignment, in a later analysis, came from comparing TCR nucleotide sequences with IMGT/GENE-DB human TR gene sequences. The TCRdist pipeline was used in a later analysis to assign CDR3 sequences and most-parsimonious VDJ recombination scenarios. In a later analysis, each TCR beta chain was defined by its CDR3 amino acid sequence together with its V-gene family, and reads lacking a unique V-gene family were excluded. A later analysis removed roughly 590 highly shared, low-generation-probability nucleotide sequences to deal with suspected cross-contamination and a sequencing artifact. In a later analysis, a clonal expansion index for each public chain was calculated from normalized within-repertoire ranks of inferred template counts. Generation probabilities in a later analysis came from a VDJ recombination model fitted to out-of-frame rearrangements, and those results were checked against IGoR. Hypergeometric tests were used in a later analysis to score TCR-TCR, TCR-HLA and TCR-CMV co-occurrence, with a repertoire-size bias correction applied to the TCR pairs. A later analysis estimated false discovery rates by permuting HLA or CMV assignments 20 times. In a later analysis, co-occurring TCRs were grouped with DBSCAN, and TCRdist sequence similarity was added when clustering was performed within HLA-allele-positive subsets. Repertoires with fewer than 30,000 or more than 120,000 public chains, plus five repertoires with anomalous nucleotide sharing, were excluded from co-occurrence clustering. Entries here come from immuneACCESS through TCRdb and include only in-frame sequences with V and J called. Some clones fail to appear in such tables; in the studies checked, an unresolved V gene covers under half of the shortfall, and the cause of the remainder is unknown. Clonal size and the V and J genes are those of that table, whereas D and trimming came from the DNA. The table for this sample lists some 99,000 clones; 65% to 90% of them were counted only once. The top ten clonotypes cover under 2.5% of the sample.

A word on this clone: No antigen is known for it. One base away there is no much larger clone; base qualities are not given.

Ends trimmed: V by 7 bases, J by 7 bases; bases unmatched to a gene: 7. Including cysteine and phenylalanine, the CDR3 has 14 amino acids. Only the CDR3 portion is preserved as DNA: 42 bases, with reading frame beginning at the first base. From a lookup of the germline V gene (reference sequence), CDR1 and CDR2 are MNHEY and SMNVEV. The cohort comprised more than 550 healthy bone marrow donors. At the time of sampling, all cohort members were nominally healthy, though unrecorded immune exposures were likely present. The donor was CMV seronegative and belonged to the group of 352 seronegative cohort members. A peripheral blood sample was collected from each donor, and TCR beta sequencing was performed on peripheral blood mononuclear cells. The Qiagen DNeasy Blood Extraction Kit was used to extract genomic DNA from the blood cell samples.

This chain is built from TRBV27 and TRBJ2-2, and 9 junctional nucleotides match TRBD1. The sequencing sample was made of PBMCs. This receptor was identified in a woman aged 25-40 years in good health and CMV-seronegative. The DNA sequence is given as TGTGCCAGCACCCTGGACAGGGGCCACGGGGAGCTGTTTTTT. It translates to CASTLDRGHGELFF.